This is a list of T cell receptor beta chains from one sample in a study of cytomegalovirus exposure and HLA in healthy donors. The assay was immunoSEQ multiplex PCR, and TCRdb's table has in-frame clones only and misses some. The sample has approximately 190,000 clones, approximately 78% seen once. Material: PBMCs. These receptors were collected from a woman aged 45-65 years in good health and CMV-seropositive. The CDR3 runs from the conserved cysteine through the conserved F or W. The D gene is left open where the match is weak. Only some rows state a clone size, as once, few, many or a class for expanded clones.

>TRBD2|TRBJ2-1|TRBV7-9|-
TGTTCCAGCAGCCCCAGACTAGCCGCGACCTACAATGAGCAGTTCTTC
CSSSPRLAATYNEQFF
>-|TRBJ2-7|TRBV2|-
TGTGCCAGCAGTTTGGACAGAGGCCCCTACTACGAGCAGTACTTC
CASSLDRGPYYEQYF
>-|TRBJ1-3|TRBV9|few
TGTGCCAGCACTCGGAATCGGGGGATCGGAAACACCATATATTTT
CASTRNRGIGNTIYF
>TRBD1|TRBJ1-1|TRBV11-2|-
TGTGCCAGCAGCTCCCCACAGGGGGTAAGGAACACTGAAGCTTTCTTT
CASSSPQGVRNTEAFF
>TRBD1|TRBJ1-2|TRBV5-4|-
TGTGCCAGCAGCTTGGTGGGACAGGCAAGTGGCTACACCTTC
CASSLVGQASGYTF
>-|TRBJ1-1|TRBV7-2|-
TGTGCCAGCAGCTTATCAACAGGTCTTAACACTGAAGCTTTCTTT
CASSLSTGLNTEAFF
>-|TRBJ2-2|TRBV9|once
TGTGCCAGCAGTCCCGGACTGAACACCGGGGAGCTGTTTTTT
CASSPGLNTGELFF
>-|TRBJ2-1|TRBV6-1|-
TGTGCCAGCAGGGAGGGTCTGAGCTCCTACAATGAGCAGTTCTTC
CASREGLSSYNEQFF
>-|TRBJ2-2|TRBV19|-
TGTGCCACCCCAAAGGGGGGGTACACCGGGGAGCTGTTTTTT
CATPKGGYTGELFF
>-|TRBJ2-1|TRBV6-1|-
TGTGCTGCCAGAGGGACTTTCCCATCCTACAATGAGCAGTTCTTC
CAARGTFPSYNEQFF